The 26 T cell receptor beta chains reported below all come from one sample, sequenced in a study of blood T cell repertoires in COVID-19. Sequencing used immunoSEQ multiplex PCR; TCRdb keeps in-frame clones, though not all of them. Seen here are 28,000 or so clones, roughly 92% observed once, and the top ten hold just over 2%. The source material was peripheral blood. These receptors were collected from a human donor in a cohort sampled during active COVID-19.

V gene TRBV12-1 combines with J gene TRBJ1-4; the table's D call, TRBD1, was not checked against the DNA. TRBV12-1 is tagged as a pseudogene. This CDR3 spans 14 amino acids. This CDR3 reads CASSFRQGEEKLFF. The CDR3 DNA follows: TGTGCCAGCAGCTTTCGACAGGGGGAAGAAAAACTGTTTTTT.

This sequence joins TRBV5-1 and TRBJ1-1; 8 nucleotides line up with TRBD1. Looked up from germline, CDR1 is SGHRS and CDR2 is YFSETQ. CDR3 length: 17 amino acids. Unmatched junction bases numbered 11, after V lost 0 bases and J lost 4 bases. CDR3 nucleotides: TGCGCCAGCAGCTTGGTGGGGGCAGGGGGCTTGAGCACTGAAGCTTTCTTT. Protein product: CASSLVGAGGLSTEAFF.

The V and J genes are TRBV5-5 and TRBJ2-7; D remains unclear. The CDR3 is 12 amino acids. Trimming pared 4 bases from V and 0 bases from J, leaving 5 bases between. Germline CDR1 reads SGHKS; CDR2 reads YYEKEE (reference sequence). The CDR3 sequence: CASSKLSYEQYF. Here the CDR3 DNA reads TGTGCCAGCAGCAAACTCTCCTACGAGCAGTACTTC.

The rearrangement uses TRBV6-6 and TRBJ2-1, with 9 nucleotides matching TRBD2. CDR3 length: 15 residues. The ends lost 5 bases at V and 6 bases at J; junction bases unmatched: 8. CDR1 and CDR2 from the germline V gene are MNHNY and SVGAGI (reference sequence). Here the CDR3 DNA reads TGTGCCAGCAGTCGATCTAGCGGGATCGGCAATGAGCAGTTCTTC. Amino acids: CASSRSSGIGNEQFF.

This chain joins TRBV30 and TRBJ1-4, with 8 nucleotides matching TRBD1. With V trimmed by 3 bases and J by 3 bases, 6 bases remained unmatched. The V gene's germline CDR1 is GTSNPN and CDR2 SVGIG (reference sequence). This CDR3 contains 15 residues. The CDR3 bases are TGTGCCTGGAGCGAGGACAGGGCCTCTAATGAAAAACTGTTTTTT. Its protein is CAWSEDRASNEKLFF.

The chain couples TRBV7-2 to TRBJ2-7; unclear D gene. Trimming shortened V by 1 base and J by 2 bases, and 9 bases separated the two germline ends. CDR3 length equals 14 residues. Germline V lookup: CDR1 SGHTA, CDR2 FQGNSA. CDR3 in amino acids: CASSLVVRTYEQYF. The CDR3 bases are TGTGCCAGCAGCTTAGTGGTCAGAACCTACGAGCAGTACTTC.

The chain recombines TRBV19 with TRBJ1-5; TRBD1 aligns across 9 bases. The germline V gene has CDR1 LNHDA and CDR2 SQIVND (reference sequence). The CDR3 covers 16 residues. The V segment lost 1 base and the J segment 5 bases; nucleotides outside the gene matches: 6. DNA for the CDR3: TGTGCCAGTAGTATAGGACAGGGGGTAGGGTATCAGCCCCAGCATTTT. It translates to CASSIGQGVGYQPQHF.

The genes are TRBV29-1 and TRBJ1-1, with D possibly matching TRBD1 (6 bases). This CDR3 is built from 13 residues. The V and J ends lost 5 bases and 3 bases respectively, with 13 bases between them. Germline CDR1 is SQVTM and CDR2 is ANQGSEA. This chain's CDR3 is CSVLGAGDTEAFF. The CDR3 coding sequence is TGCAGCGTTTTGGGGGCAGGGGACACTGAAGCTTTCTTT.

In DNA, the CDR3 is TGTGCCAGCAGCTCAAGGACTAGCGGGGTGAGGAAGGAGACCCAGTACTTC. Protein sequence: CASSSRTSGVRKETQYF. The chain links TRBV7-2 to TRBJ2-5; the match to TRBD2 covers 12 bases. The V gene's germline CDR1 is SGHTA and CDR2 FQGNSA. The J segment lost 5 bases and the V segment lost 4 bases, leaving 11 bases of the junction unmatched. This CDR3 spans 17 amino acids. The full variable domain, rest sourced from reference TRBV7-2 and TRBJ2-5, is GAGVSQSPSNKVTEKGKDVELRCDPISGHTALYWYRQSLGQGLEFLIYFQGNSAPDKSGLPSDRFSAERTGGSVSTLTIQRTQQEDSAVYLCASSSRTSGVRKETQYFGPGTRLLVL.

This chain links TRBV5-4 with TRBJ1-2, with 8 bases fitting TRBD1. CDR1 is SGHNT, CDR2 YYREEE, per germline (reference sequence). V shed 4 bases, J shed 2 bases, and the junction held 7 bases outside the gene matches. The CDR3 runs 15 residues. The CDR3 protein is CASSKDRVANYGYTF. In DNA form, the CDR3 reads TGTGCCAGCAGCAAGGACAGGGTCGCCAACTATGGCTACACCTTC.

The chain joins TRBV7-8 to TRBJ2-7; D remains ambiguous. This CDR3 contains 11 residues. CDR1 is SGHVS and CDR2 is FQNEAQ in the germline V gene. Trimming took off 5 bases at V and 3 bases at J, with 5 bases between the two ends. The CDR3 DNA follows: TGTGCCAGCAGCCTCCACTACGAGCAGTACTTC. This encodes CASSLHYEQYF.

The CDR3 reads CATRRENAGEQYF. The DNA of the CDR3 is TGTGCCACCCGGCGGGAGAATGCGGGGGAGCAGTACTTC. The rearrangement uses TRBV10-3 and TRBJ2-7; 7 bases are shared with TRBD2. There are 13 residues in the CDR3. Looked up from germline, CDR1 is ENHRY and CDR2 is SYGVKD. The trim removed 10 bases at V and 7 bases at J, leaving 13 bases unmatched.

The rearrangement links TRBV5-1 to TRBJ2-1; 8 bases align to TRBD1. CDR3 length equals 16 residues. The junction had 8 bases not matched to a gene; V was cut back by 6 bases and J by 0 bases. Germline CDR1 and CDR2: SGHRS and YFSETQ. In DNA, the CDR3 is TGCGCCAGCAACACGGCAGGGGGCGGCTCCTACAATGAGCAGTTCTTC. Protein product: CASNTAGGGSYNEQFF.

This rearrangement joins TRBV30 to TRBJ2-3; D remains ambiguous. V dropped 2 bases and J dropped 4 bases, with 10 bases sitting between them. This CDR3 is built from 13 residues. Germline loops: CDR1 GTSNPN, CDR2 SVGIG (reference sequence). The CDR3 spells CAWSWSTPDTQYF. CDR3 sequence (DNA): TGTGCCTGGAGTTGGTCAACTCCAGATACGCAGTATTTT.

The chain is built from TRBV9 and TRBJ2-3; D not resolved. This CDR3 has 13 amino acids. Germline CDR1 and CDR2: SGDLS and YYNGEE. The germline V and J ends were trimmed by 2 bases and 1 base, with 5 bases remaining between them. The CDR3 loop reads CASSVPGTDTQYF. The CDR3 nucleotides read TGTGCCAGCAGCGTCCCAGGCACAGATACGCAGTATTTT.

This clone was recorded only once. Just one base apart from a much larger clone, this may be a read error. The chain joins TRBV7-9 to TRBJ1-5, with D possibly TRBD1 on 6 matching bases. Trimming shortened V by 2 bases and J by 4 bases, and 6 bases separated the two germline ends. The CDR3 spans 13 residues. CDR1 is SEHNR, CDR2 FQNEAQ, per germline (reference sequence). The CDR3 nucleotides read TGTGCCAGCAGCTTACAGGGGAATCAGCCCCAGCATTTT. Translating gives CASSLQGNQPQHF.

This chain links TRBV6-5 with TRBJ1-3, with D tentatively TRBD1 (5 bases). V was pared by 0 bases and J by 3 bases, with 9 bases between. The CDR3 totals 15 residues. The germline gives CDR1 MNHEY, CDR2 SVGAGI. The CDR3 spells CASSYSRQYGNTIYF. The CDR3 nucleotides read TGTGCCAGCAGTTACTCGAGACAGTATGGAAACACCATATATTTT.

The V call is TRBV7-3, the J call TRBJ1-2; perhaps TRBD1 as D (6 bases). Germline-derived CDR1 and CDR2 are SGHTA and FQGTGA. CDR3 size: 21 residues. The V end lost 5 bases, the J end lost 5 bases, and 36 bases lay between the germline ends. The CDR3 nucleotides are TGTGCCAGCAGCCCCCAGCCGCTCCCTCCGGGACACTTAACCTTAGCTTATGGCTACACCTTC. Translation: CASSPQPLPPGHLTLAYGYTF.

The V call is TRBV11-2, the J call TRBJ1-4; 10 bases agree with TRBD1. The CDR3 spans 14 residues. Losses at the gene ends were 3 bases for V and 6 bases for J; bases not matched to a gene: 1. Germline CDR1 and CDR2: SGHAT and FQNNGV. The CDR3 coding sequence is TGTGCCAGCAGCTTTGGGACAGGGGATGAAAAACTGTTTTTT. This translates into CASSFGTGDEKLFF.

The chain joins TRBV12-3 or TRBV12-4 to TRBJ1-1, with D unresolved. The V gene lost 7 bases and the J gene lost 6 bases, with 9 bases spanning the gap. This CDR3 comprises 11 residues. The DNA of the CDR3 is TGTGCCAGCACCCTAAGATCTGAAGCTTTCTTT. It translates to CASTLRSEAFF.

This chain joins TRBV6-1 and TRBJ1-6, with 8 bases fitting TRBD1. Germline lookup yields CDR1 MNHNS and CDR2 SASEGT. The CDR3 runs to 19 residues. The trim removed 0 bases at V and 0 bases at J, leaving 7 bases unmatched. CDR3 region: CASSEAHGTGGSYNSPLHF. In nucleotides, the CDR3 is TGTGCCAGCAGTGAAGCCCATGGGACAGGCGGCTCCTATAATTCACCCCTCCACTTT.

The J gene is TRBJ1-2, the V gene TRBV5-1; TRBD1 agrees at 7 bases. The germline V gene encodes CDR1 SGHRS and CDR2 YFSETQ. This CDR3 comprises 15 residues. J was trimmed by 6 bases and V by 1 base; bases with no gene match: 9. CDR3 sequence reads: CASSLFNRGADGYTF. In nucleotides, the CDR3 is TGCGCCAGCAGCTTGTTTAACAGGGGAGCAGATGGCTACACCTTC.

The V gene is TRBV6-2 or TRBV6-3, the J gene TRBJ1-1; D is unclear. The CDR3 has 14 residues. Germline values: CDR1 MNHEY, CDR2 SVGEGT. Deletions cut 3 bases from V and 1 base from J, with 9 bases between. CDR3 amino acids: CASSYNSRNTEAFF. DNA for the CDR3: TGTGCCAGCAGTTATAATAGTAGGAACACTGAAGCTTTCTTT.

V usage is TRBV5-6 and J usage is TRBJ1-2, with 8 positions matching TRBD1. This CDR3 is 13 amino acids long. V was pared by 4 bases and J by 12 bases, with 11 bases of the junction left unmatched. Germline values: CDR1 SGHDT, CDR2 YYEEEE. DNA for the CDR3: TGTGCCAGCAGCCCGGACAGGGCTCAGGTTCACACCTTC. This codes for CASSPDRAQVHTF.

This chain joins TRBV5-1 and TRBJ1-2; D not certain. The germline V gene has CDR1 SGHRS and CDR2 YFSETQ. The CDR3 is made up of 13 amino acids. The V gene lost 0 bases and the J gene lost 6 bases, with 9 bases spanning the gap. CDR3 sequence: CASSLAVGDGYTF. In DNA, the CDR3 is TGCGCCAGCAGCTTGGCCGTCGGAGATGGCTACACCTTC.

The chain uses TRBV30 and TRBJ2-7; 9 bases map to TRBD2. V lost 0 bases, J lost 5 bases, and 5 bases stayed unmatched. This CDR3 is 14 amino acids long. From germline, CDR1 is GTSNPN and CDR2 SVGIG (reference sequence). This chain's CDR3 is CAWSVPSGIHEQYF. CDR3 nucleotides: TGTGCCTGGAGTGTTCCTAGCGGGATCCACGAGCAGTACTTC.